The sequence of this T cell receptor beta chain was determined in a study of blood T cell repertoires in COVID-19. The overall study: Nucleic acid was either cDNA or gDNA, and it came from T cells, B-cell-depleted T cells, or PBMCs.

Source study methods: Reference gene primer amplification gave nucleated cell count estimates. Assay used: immunoSEQ multiplex PCR; TCRdb lists only in-frame clones, some missing. The V and J calls and clone size were taken over from that table, and D and trimming were inferred from the DNA. The table includes 150,000 to 200,000 clones, approximately 86% detected once. The specimen was peripheral blood. The TCR sequence derives from a man aged 55 to 70 with acute or convalescent COVID-19.

The CDR3 sequence: CAWKNSYNSPLHF. For the CDR3, the DNA is TGTGCCTGGAAAAACAGCTATAATTCACCCCTCCACTTT. The gene calls are TRBV30 and TRBJ1-6; D gene unclear. Germline CDR1 reads GTSNPN; CDR2 reads SVGIG (reference sequence). V lost 4 bases and J 3 bases, leaving 7 bases between the germline ends. The CDR3 runs 13 residues. The full variable domain, rest sourced from reference TRBV30 and TRBJ1-6, is SQTIHQWPATLVQPVGSPLSLECTVEGTSNPNLYWYRQAAGRGLQLLFYSVGIGQISSEVPQNLSASRPQDRQFILSSKKLLLSDSGFYLCAWKNSYNSPLHFGNGTRLTVT.